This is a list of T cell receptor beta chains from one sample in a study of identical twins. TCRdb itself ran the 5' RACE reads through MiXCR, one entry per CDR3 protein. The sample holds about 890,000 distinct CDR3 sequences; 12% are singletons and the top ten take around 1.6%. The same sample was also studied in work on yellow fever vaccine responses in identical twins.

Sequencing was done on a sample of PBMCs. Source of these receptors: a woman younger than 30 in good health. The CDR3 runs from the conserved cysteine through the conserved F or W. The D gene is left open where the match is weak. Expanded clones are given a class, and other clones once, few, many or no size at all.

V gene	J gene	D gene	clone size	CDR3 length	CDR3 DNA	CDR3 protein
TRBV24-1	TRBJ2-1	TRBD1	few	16	TGTGCCACCAGTGATTTCCCGGGACAGGGTTACAATGAGCAGTTCTTC	CATSDFPGQGYNEQFF
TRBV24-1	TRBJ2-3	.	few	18	TGTGCCACCAGTGAACGGTTAGCGGCGGGAACCTCCACAGATACGCAGTATTTT	CATSERLAAGTSTDTQYF
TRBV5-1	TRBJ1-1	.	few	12	TGCGCCAGCACAGGCGTCAACACTGAAGCTTTCTTT	CASTGVNTEAFF
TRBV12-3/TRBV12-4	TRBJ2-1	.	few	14	TGTGCCACATTCCGGGCGCCTTCCTACAATGAGCAGTTCTTC	CATFRAPSYNEQFF
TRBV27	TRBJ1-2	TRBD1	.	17	TGTGCCAGCAGTCCTCGGACAGGGGGCGCGGCTAACTATGGCTACACCTTC	CASSPRTGGAANYGYTF
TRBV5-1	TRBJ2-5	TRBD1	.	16	TGCGCCAGCAGCTTGGCCCCGGACAGGGTTAAAGAGACCCAGTACTTC	CASSLAPDRVKETQYF
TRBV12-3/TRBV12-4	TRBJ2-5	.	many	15	TGTGCCAGCAGTTTAGCGCGGGACGGGGAAGAGACCCAGTACTTC	CASSLARDGEETQYF
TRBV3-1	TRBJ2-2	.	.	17	TGTGCCAGCAGCCAAGAAGGTTTAGGAAAAGACACCGGGGAGCTGTTTTTT	CASSQEGLGKDTGELFF
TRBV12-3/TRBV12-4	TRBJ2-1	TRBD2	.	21	TGTGCCAGCAGTTCGAACCGACGTGGTCTGACTAGCGGGGGCACCTACAATGAGCAGTTCTTC	CASSSNRRGLTSGGTYNEQFF
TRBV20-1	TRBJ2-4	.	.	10	TGCAGTGCACGAGGGGACATTCAGTACTTC	CSARGDIQYF
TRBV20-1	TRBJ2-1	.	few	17	TGCAGTGCTAGAGATCAGGGCAGGGGGGGAACCTACAATGAGCAGTTCTTC	CSARDQGRGGTYNEQFF
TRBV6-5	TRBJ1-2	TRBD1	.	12	TGTGCCAGCAGTTACAGGGGGCAAGGCTACACCTTC	CASSYRGQGYTF
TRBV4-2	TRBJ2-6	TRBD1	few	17	TGTGCCAGCAGCCCCGGACAGGCCCACTCTGGGGCCAACGTCCTGACTTTC	CASSPGQAHSGANVLTF
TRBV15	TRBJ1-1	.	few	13	TGTGCCACCAAAGCCAGGGCGAACACTGAAGCTTTCTTT	CATKARANTEAFF
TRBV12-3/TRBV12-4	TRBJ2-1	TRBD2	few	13	TGTGCCAGCCGGACTAGCGGGAGTATGTGGCAGTTCTTC	CASRTSGSMWQFF
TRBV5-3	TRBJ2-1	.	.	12	TGTGCCAGCAGACTTGGGGACAATGAGCAGTTCTTC	CASRLGDNEQFF
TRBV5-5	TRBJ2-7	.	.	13	TGTGCCAGCGGGGGCGGGAGTCGGGGCGAGCAGTACTTC	CASGGGSRGEQYF
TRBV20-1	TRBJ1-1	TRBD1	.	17	TGCAGTGCTAGAGTAGGAGACAGGGTTTTTTCGGACACTGAAGCTTTCTTT	CSARVGDRVFSDTEAFF
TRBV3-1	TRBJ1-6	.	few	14	TGTGCCAGCAGCCAAGAGTGGAGTCGGTCACCCCTCCACTTT	CASSQEWSRSPLHF
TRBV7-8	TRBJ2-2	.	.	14	TGTGCCAGCAGTGGTCCCCCTTACACCGGGGAGCTGTTTTTT	CASSGPPYTGELFF
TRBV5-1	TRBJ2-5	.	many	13	TGCGCCAGCAGCTTAACTACTCAAGAGACCCAGTACTTC	CASSLTTQETQYF
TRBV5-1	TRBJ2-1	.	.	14	TGCGCCAGCAGCCAGCGGGCGGAAAACAATGAGCAGTTCTTC	CASSQRAENNEQFF
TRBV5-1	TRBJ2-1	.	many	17	TGCGCCAGCAGCTTGGGAGTCACACAGGGGGAGGGCAATGAGCAGTTCTTC	CASSLGVTQGEGNEQFF
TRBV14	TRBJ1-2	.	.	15	TGTGCCAGCAGCCAAGTTGGCCAGGCGGTACAGGGCTACACCTTC	CASSQVGQAVQGYTF
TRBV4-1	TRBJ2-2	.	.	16	TGCGCCAGCAGTACCGAGGAGGGTCGGGTCACCGGGGAGCTGTTTTTT	CASSTEEGRVTGELFF
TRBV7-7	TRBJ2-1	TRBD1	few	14	TGTGCCAGCAGCTTAACGGACAGGGGTCCTGAGCAGTTCTTC	CASSLTDRGPEQFF
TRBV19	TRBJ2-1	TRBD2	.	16	TGTGCCAGTAGTATAGGAGGGCTAGCGGGAGTAGTTGAGCAGTTCTTC	CASSIGGLAGVVEQFF
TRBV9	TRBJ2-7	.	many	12	TGTGCCAGCAGTGTGGGCAGCTACGAGCAGTACTTC	CASSVGSYEQYF
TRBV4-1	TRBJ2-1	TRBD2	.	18	TGCGCCAGCAGCCAAGACCCCCTAGCGGGAGGGTCCTACAATGAGCAGTTCTTC	CASSQDPLAGGSYNEQFF
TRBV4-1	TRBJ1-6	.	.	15	TGCGCCAGCACGGAAAACGGGGGCGGGAATTCACCCCTCCACTTT	CASTENGGGNSPLHF
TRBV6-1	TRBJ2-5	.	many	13	TGTGCCAGCAGTGAAGCGTTCAGAGAGACCCAGTACTTC	CASSEAFRETQYF
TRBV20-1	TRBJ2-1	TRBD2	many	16	TGCAGTGCTAGCACCCCGTGGGTAGCGGGAATCAATGAGCAGTTCTTC	CSASTPWVAGINEQFF
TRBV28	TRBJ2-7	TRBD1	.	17	TGTGCCAGCAGCTTTGGAATATCAACAGGGGGCTCCTACGAGCAGTACTTC	CASSFGISTGGSYEQYF
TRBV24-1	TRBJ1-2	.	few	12	TGTGCCACCAGTCCCTCCGGGACAGGCTACACCTTC	CATSPSGTGYTF
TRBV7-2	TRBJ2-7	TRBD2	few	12	TGTGCCAGCAGCCCCATAGCGGGAGTGGGGTACTTC	CASSPIAGVGYF
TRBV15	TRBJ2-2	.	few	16	TGTGCCACCAGCAGAGAACCGGGGTCGAACACCGGGGAGCTGTTTTTT	CATSREPGSNTGELFF
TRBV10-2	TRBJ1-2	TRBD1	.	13	TGCGCCAGCAGCTACACAGGGGACGGTGGCTACACCTTC	CASSYTGDGGYTF
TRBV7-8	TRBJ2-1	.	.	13	TGTGCCGCTTGGGGAGCTGAAGGAGGTGAGCAGTTCTTC	CAAWGAEGGEQFF
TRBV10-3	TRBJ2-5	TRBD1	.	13	TGTGCCATCAGTTCGACAGGGTCAGAGACCCAGTACTTC	CAISSTGSETQYF
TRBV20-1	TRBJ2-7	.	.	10	TGCAGTGCGAGGCGGGACGAGCAGTACTTC	CSARRDEQYF
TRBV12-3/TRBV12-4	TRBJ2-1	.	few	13	TGTGCCAGCAGCTCCGACAGCCGTTCTGAGCAGTTCTTC	CASSSDSRSEQFF
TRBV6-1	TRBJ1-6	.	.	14	TGTGCCAGCCGTAGCGGGGTGAGCAATTCACCCCTCCACTTT	CASRSGVSNSPLHF
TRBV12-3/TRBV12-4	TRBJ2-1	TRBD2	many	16	TGTGCCAGCAGTTTTCGGGGCGGGAGTACGTCTAATGAGCAGTTCTTC	CASSFRGGSTSNEQFF
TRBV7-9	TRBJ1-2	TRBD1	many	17	TGTGCCAGCAGACCGGACAGGGAGGGCCCCGGATACTATGGCTACACCTTC	CASRPDREGPGYYGYTF
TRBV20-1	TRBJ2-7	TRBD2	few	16	TGCAGTGCCCCGAGGAAGCGGGAGGTCCCCTCCTACGAGCAGTACTTC	CSAPRKREVPSYEQYF
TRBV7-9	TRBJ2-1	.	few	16	TGTGCCAGCAGCTTGGTTGGGGGGGCGAGGTACAATGAGCAGTTCTTC	CASSLVGGARYNEQFF
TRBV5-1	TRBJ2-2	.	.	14	TGCGCCAGCAGCCCTGGACTGGGGTCGGGGGAGCTGTTTTTT	CASSPGLGSGELFF
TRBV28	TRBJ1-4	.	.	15	TGTGCCAGCAGTTTGGGTCGGGCGTTCGGTGAAAAACTGTTTTTT	CASSLGRAFGEKLFF
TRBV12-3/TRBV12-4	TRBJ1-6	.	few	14	TGTGCCAGCAGTGGCCCCAACAAGAATTCACCCCTCCACTTT	CASSGPNKNSPLHF
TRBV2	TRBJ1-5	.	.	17	TGTGCCAGCAGTGAAGCGCTTCTAGTCTTAGGCAATCAGCCCCAGCATTTT	CASSEALLVLGNQPQHF